This paragraph covers one T cell receptor (beta chain) sequence. Its specificity is unknown. The source of the sample is a study of cytomegalovirus exposure and HLA in healthy donors. Study-wide background: An earlier analysis found roughly 100 million unique TCR beta sequences from 200 million or so T cells.

The PCR ran on 60 Vbeta and 13 Jbeta primers. The assay was immunoSEQ multiplex PCR, and TCRdb's table has in-frame clones only and misses some. The sample consists of around 78,000 clones, about 60% of them appearing once. This CDR3 has 13 amino acids. Germline CDR1 reads SGHKS; CDR2 reads YYEKEE (reference sequence). Trimming shortened V by 0 bases and J by 5 bases, and 5 bases separated the two germline ends. Study-level findings and limits: Analysis performed later found 16,951 TCR beta sequences associated with HLA alleles at 0.05 false discovery rate.

The sample comprised PBMCs. The chain couples TRBV5-5 to TRBJ2-2; D is uncertain. This TCR was sampled from a man aged 25 to 40 in good health and CMV-seropositive. In DNA form, the CDR3 reads TGTGCCAGCAGCTTGGCCCCGACCGGGGAGCTGTTTTTT. Encoded protein: CASSLAPTGELFF.